The TCR beta chain under discussion was sequenced for a study of identical twins. Ten or more counts support this clonotype. Its matching antigen is unknown. General observations from the study: The models gave estimates that fell short of the out-of-frame TCR alpha sharing seen in monozygotic twins.

Trimming took 4 bases from V and 2 from J; bases not matched to a gene: 7. The CDR3 spans 15 residues. Germline V gene sequence: CDR1 SQVTM, CDR2 ANQGSEA. TCRdb passed the 5' RACE reads through MiXCR, listing each CDR3 protein once. The sample yields about 700,000 distinct CDR3 sequences, 5.5% to 6.5% seen once. J is TRBJ2-1 and V is TRBV29-1; 8 nucleotides align to TRBD2. The TCR comes from a man between 18 and 29 years old in good health. Sample: naive T cells sorted from blood. CDR3 protein: CSVAPSGSTYNEQFF. The CDR3 DNA sequence: TGCAGCGTTGCCCCTAGCGGGTCAACCTACAATGAGCAGTTCTTC.